A single sample gave rise to the 19 T cell receptor beta chains below, sequenced in a study of cytomegalovirus exposure and HLA in healthy donors. The study ran its PCR with 60 Vbeta and 13 Jbeta primers. TCRdb's copy holds only in-frame clones and misses some; the assay was immunoSEQ multiplex PCR. The table lists around 140,000 clones, about 74% of them singletons. The sequencing input was PBMCs. These receptors all come from a man in his forties in good health and CMV-seropositive.

The rearrangement uses TRBV10-3 and TRBJ1-5; 7 nucleotides line up with TRBD1. Germline assignment: CDR1 ENHRY and CDR2 SYGVKD. V was clipped by 9 bases and J by 3 bases; unmatched bases: 5. The CDR3 consists of 13 residues. CDR3 protein: CAIGGTDNQPQHF. DNA of the CDR3: TGTGCCATTGGCGGGACAGACAATCAGCCCCAGCATTTT.

The gene calls are TRBV30 and TRBJ1-4, with TRBD1 identical over 9 bases. Looked up from germline, CDR1 is GTSNPN and CDR2 is SVGIG (reference sequence). V dropped 4 bases and J dropped 8; count of bases not matched to a gene: 8. The CDR3 contains 14 residues. The CDR3 protein is CAWTTGQGREKLFF. In DNA form, the CDR3 reads TGTGCCTGGACAACGGGACAGGGAAGGGAAAAACTGTTTTTT.

The genes are TRBV28 and TRBJ2-5, with D perhaps TRBD1 (6 bases). The CDR3 has 13 residues. Trimming cost V 4 bases and J 3 bases, with 9 bases left between them. Germline assignment: CDR1 MDHEN and CDR2 SYDVKM. The CDR3 DNA follows: TGTGCCAGCAGTTCGTACAGGGAAGAGACCCAGTACTTC. Translated: CASSSYREETQYF.

This clone was observed a handful of times. The genes are TRBV7-2 and TRBJ2-1, with a possible D match to TRBD1 (6 bases). This CDR3 has 14 residues. Germline-derived CDR1 and CDR2 are SGHTA and FQGNSA. Trimming took 1 base from V and 7 from J, leaving 11 bases between them. CDR3 DNA: TGTGCCAGCAGCTTAGGACAGGCTGGGAATGAGCAGTTCTTC. Protein product: CASSLGQAGNEQFF.

The chain has TRBV29-1 and TRBJ1-1, with 9 positions matching TRBD1. The length of the CDR3 is 14 residues. V lost 7 bases, J lost 1 base, and 7 bases stayed unmatched. CDR1 SQVTM and CDR2 ANQGSEA come from the germline V gene. The CDR3, as DNA: TGCAGCGGCACAGGGGGCCCCCCGAACACTGAAGCTTTCTTT. Amino acid sequence: CSGTGGPPNTEAFF.

The chain is built from TRBV5-4 and TRBJ2-2; 8 positions agree with TRBD2. J was trimmed by 5 bases and V by 7 bases; bases with no gene match: 19. Germline-derived CDR1 and CDR2 are SGHNT and YYREEE (reference sequence). The CDR3 extends over 18 amino acids. This CDR3 is CASGWAEGAGGVTGELFF. The DNA of the CDR3 is TGTGCCAGCGGATGGGCGGAAGGGGCGGGAGGTGTAACCGGGGAGCTGTTTTTT. The full variable domain, rest sourced from reference TRBV5-4 and TRBJ2-2, is ETGVTQSPTHLIKTRGQQVTLRCSSQSGHNTVSWYQQALGQGPQFIFQYYREEENGRGNFPPRFSGLQFPNYSSELNVNALELDDSALYLCASGWAEGAGGVTGELFFGEGSRLTVL.

V is TRBV5-1 and J is TRBJ1-5, with 7 nucleotides matching TRBD1. With V trimmed by 0 bases and J by 4 bases, 7 bases remained unmatched. Germline values: CDR1 SGHRS, CDR2 YFSETQ. There are 16 residues in the CDR3. CDR3 region: CASSLDGGQHNQPQHF. CDR3 DNA sequence: TGCGCCAGCAGCTTGGACGGGGGACAGCATAATCAGCCCCAGCATTTT.

The rearrangement joins TRBV11-2 to TRBJ2-3; 7 bases align to TRBD2. Trimming removed 3 bases from V and 7 bases from J; junction bases left unmatched: 7. The CDR3 contains 14 residues. The germline V gene has CDR1 SGHAT and CDR2 FQNNGV. The CDR3 DNA reads TGTGCCAGCAGCTTTGACGGGGGGAGATATACGCAGTATTTT. Translating gives CASSFDGGRYTQYF.

The chain joins TRBV5-4 to TRBJ2-7; TRBD2 might be the D (6 bases). V was trimmed by 4 bases and J by 1 base, leaving 21 bases between them. This CDR3 has 17 amino acids. The germline gives CDR1 SGHNT, CDR2 YYREEE (reference sequence). The CDR3: CASSLALGLVGSYEQYF. The CDR3 nucleotides read TGTGCCAGCAGCCTCGCCCTGGGACTGGTTGGGTCCTACGAGCAGTACTTC. Variable domain in full (rest from reference TRBV5-4 and TRBJ2-7): ETGVTQSPTHLIKTRGQQVTLRCSSQSGHNTVSWYQQALGQGPQFIFQYYREEENGRGNFPPRFSGLQFPNYSSELNVNALELDDSALYLCASSLALGLVGSYEQYFGPGTRLTVT.

The V and J genes are TRBV7-8 and TRBJ2-4; the match to TRBD1 covers 8 bases. The trim removed 0 bases at V and 12 bases at J, leaving 7 bases unmatched. Germline V gene data show CDR1 as SGHVS and CDR2 as FQNEAQ. The CDR3 totals 14 residues. The CDR3 is CASSLAQGAGSQYF. Written as DNA, the CDR3 is TGTGCCAGCAGCTTAGCGCAGGGGGCGGGAAGTCAGTACTTC.

V usage is TRBV27 and J usage is TRBJ2-3; 9 bases map to TRBD2. CDR1 is MNHEY and CDR2 is SMNVEV in the germline V gene (reference sequence). The ends lost 3 bases at V and 3 bases at J; junction bases unmatched: 7. CDR3 length equals 16 residues. The CDR3 is CASSLSPSGITDTQYF. CDR3 nucleotide sequence: TGTGCCAGCAGTTTGTCACCTAGCGGGATAACAGATACGCAGTATTTT.

This clone was seen a single time. The chain joins TRBV19 to TRBJ1-2; weak D call: TRBD1 (5 bases). CDR3 length equals 12 residues. The germline V gene encodes CDR1 LNHDA and CDR2 SQIVND (reference sequence). The V and J ends lost 6 bases and 7 bases respectively, with 12 bases between them. The CDR3 region is CASRETEAGYTF. CDR3 bases: TGTGCCAGTAGGGAGACAGAGGCTGGCTACACCTTC.

The V call is TRBV5-1, the J call TRBJ2-7; 8 bases align to TRBD2. Germline CDR1 reads SGHRS; CDR2 reads YFSETQ. The CDR3 has 18 residues. The junction had 13 bases not matched to a gene; V was cut back by 0 bases and J by 2 bases. The CDR3 region is CASSLGATTSGITYEQYF. The CDR3 DNA is TGCGCCAGCAGCTTGGGGGCCACCACTAGCGGTATAACCTACGAGCAGTACTTC.

This clone was found a few times. This rearrangement joins TRBV30 to TRBJ1-2; 9 nucleotides align to TRBD1. The germline V gene encodes CDR1 GTSNPN and CDR2 SVGIG (reference sequence). This CDR3 is 14 amino acids long. The trim removed 5 bases at V and 5 bases at J, leaving 9 bases unmatched. In nucleotides, the CDR3 is TGTGCCTGGTTAAACCGGGACAGGGTTTATGGCTACACCTTC. Residues: CAWLNRDRVYGYTF.

The gene calls are TRBV5-1 and TRBJ2-7; 11 bases map to TRBD2. Trimming at V came to 3 bases and at J to 3 bases, leaving 5 bases not matched to a gene. The CDR3 is 15 residues long. CDR1 and CDR2 from the germline V gene are SGHRS and YFSETQ. CDR3: CASSSRLAGIYEQYF. The CDR3 region has the DNA TGCGCCAGCAGCTCTCGACTAGCGGGAATCTACGAGCAGTACTTC.

The rearrangement joins TRBV1 to TRBJ2-1; the DNA was not compared with TRBD2, the D call given in the table. TRBV1 is a known pseudogene. CDR3 length: 20 residues. The CDR3 nucleotides read TGCACCAGCAGCCAAGATCCCCGGAGTGTCCTGGAACGCTCCTACAATGAGCAGTTCTTC. This encodes CTSSQDPRSVLERSYNEQFF.

Only a few counts were recorded for this clone. The chain carries TRBV5-1 and TRBJ1-3; the D gene is possibly TRBD1 (5 bases). The CDR3 has 17 amino acids. With 0 bases removed from V and 0 bases from J, the gap between germline ends came to 13 bases. CDR1 and CDR2 from the germline V gene are SGHRS and YFSETQ. As DNA, the CDR3 is TGCGCCAGCAGCTTGGCGCAGGGCGGGGGCTCTGGAAACACCATATATTTT. Translated: CASSLAQGGGSGNTIYF.

This chain connects TRBV5-5 to TRBJ2-1, with a tentative D call TRBD2 (5 bases). Germline CDR1 reads SGHKS; CDR2 reads YYEKEE (reference sequence). CDR3 length: 15 amino acids. V was cut by 5 bases and J by 2 bases, with 14 bases left in between. Here the CDR3 reads CASRRHEGPYNEQFF. The CDR3 DNA follows: TGTGCCAGCAGACGGCACGAGGGCCCCTACAATGAGCAGTTCTTC. The whole variable domain, remainder taken from reference TRBV5-5 and TRBJ2-1, is DAGVTQSPTHLIKTRGQQVTLRCSPISGHKSVSWYQQVLGQGPQFIFQYYEKEERGRGNFPDRFSARQFPNYSSELNVNALLLGDSALYLCASRRHEGPYNEQFFGPGTRLTVL.

The chain carries TRBV4-3 and TRBJ2-5, with D perhaps TRBD2 (5 bases). Trimming took off 2 bases at V and 11 bases at J, with 15 bases between the two ends. This CDR3 spans 13 amino acids. CDR1 and CDR2 from the germline V gene are LGHNA and YSLEER. The CDR3 sequence: CASSQFSGGEQYF. The DNA for the CDR3 is TGCGCCAGCAGCCAATTTTCAGGAGGAGAGCAGTACTTC.